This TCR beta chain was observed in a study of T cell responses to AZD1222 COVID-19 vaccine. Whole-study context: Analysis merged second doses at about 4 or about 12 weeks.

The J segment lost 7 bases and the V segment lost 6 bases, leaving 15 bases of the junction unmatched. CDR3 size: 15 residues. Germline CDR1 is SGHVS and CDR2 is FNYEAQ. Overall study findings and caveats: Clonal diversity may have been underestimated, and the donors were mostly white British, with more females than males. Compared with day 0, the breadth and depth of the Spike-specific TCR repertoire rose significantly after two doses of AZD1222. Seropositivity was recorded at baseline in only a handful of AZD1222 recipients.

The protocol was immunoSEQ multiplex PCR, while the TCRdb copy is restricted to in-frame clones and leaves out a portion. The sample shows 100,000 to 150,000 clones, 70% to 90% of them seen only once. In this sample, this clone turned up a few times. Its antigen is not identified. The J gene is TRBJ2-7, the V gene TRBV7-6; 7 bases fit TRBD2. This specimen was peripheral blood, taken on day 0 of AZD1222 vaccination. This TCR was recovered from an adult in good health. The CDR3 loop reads CASSQFTGPGGEQYF. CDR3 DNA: TGTGCCAGCAGTCAATTTACCGGCCCGGGGGGTGAGCAGTACTTC.